This paragraph reports one T cell receptor (beta chain). These data come from a study of spatial heterogeneity in lung cancer. Time point indicated: blood at routine non-recurrence follow-up after resection. Researchers sequenced whole RNA taken from tumor, nontumor lung or frozen PBMC without sorting. TCRdb passed the 5' RACE reads through MiXCR, listing each CDR3 protein once. The sample includes just over 70,000 distinct CDR3 sequences, around 8.9% seen only once; the top ten take 1.5% to 2%. This receptor was taken from a female donor with early-stage non-small cell lung cancer. The sample in question was PBMCs, obtained at follow-up.

The DNA of the CDR3 is TGTGCCAGCAGCTTAATCGCCTTCGTGGGGGGAACAGATACGCAGTATTTT. Protein product: CASSLIAFVGGTDTQYF. The gene calls are TRBV11-2 and TRBJ2-3; D is possibly TRBD2 (6 bases). This CDR3 spans 17 amino acids. Looked up from germline, CDR1 is SGHAT and CDR2 is FQNNGV. V lost 2 bases and J 3 bases, leaving 18 bases between the germline ends.